The following is a TCR beta chain sequence with its context. This record comes from a study of TIL therapy for anti-PD-1-resistant metastatic lung cancer. Study information: Patients had a median age of about 55 years (range about 35-80). Median tumor mutation burden was 1.5 mutations per megabase.

Time point given: pre-treatment sample, taken before nivolumab and TIL therapy. Germline V gene data show CDR1 as SGHVS and CDR2 as FQNEAQ. The CDR3 sequence is 16 residues long. The V and J ends lost 2 bases and 2 bases respectively, with 12 bases between them. Sequencing used immunoSEQ v3. Survey-level samples got 1.5 million to 2 million read pairs; deep-level samples got roughly 5-6 million. The assay was immunoSEQ multiplex PCR, and TCRdb's table has in-frame clones only and misses some. The sample records 54,000 or so clones, roughly 84% being singletons. The sequence was collected from a person between 30 and 80 years old with non-small cell lung cancer. Specimen: blood, collected at baseline. This chain joins TRBV7-8 and TRBJ2-2; D perhaps matches TRBD1 (6 bases). CDR3 loop: CASSLIGGDNTGELFF. DNA of the CDR3: TGTGCCAGCAGCTTAATTGGGGGCGATAACACCGGGGAGCTGTTTTTT.